This T cell receptor beta chain was observed in a study of beta chain features in type 1 diabetes. Study as a whole: Age and gender were similar between patients and healthy donors, as were cell yields.

A CD45RO/CCR7/CD25/CD127/CD95/CD27 panel sorted naive, central memory, regulatory and stem cell-like memory CD4+ cells. Details on this clone: The antigen remains undetermined.

Reverse transcription of all isolated RNA meant that expressed TCRB transcripts were sequenced. Generated by immunoSEQ multiplex PCR, the TCRdb table keeps only in-frame clones and is missing some. The sample lists some 240,000 clones, roughly 17% seen once, with 0.07% to 0.095% in the top ten. Findings and caveats of the study: Shortening of TCRB CDR3s, moderate but significant, appeared in all four CD4+ subsets of Type 1 diabetes patients.

The CDR3 contains 13 residues. The V gene's germline CDR1 is SGDLS and CDR2 YYNGEE. V lost 4 bases and J lost 7; bases outside the gene matches: 8. The material sequenced was naive CD4+ T cells from blood. The source of this sequence is a man aged 30 to 45 with type 1 diabetes. The J gene is TRBJ2-7, the V gene TRBV9; 7 bases agree with TRBD2. The CDR3 is CASSTGEGEEQYF. For the CDR3, the DNA is TGTGCCAGCAGCACTGGGGAGGGCGAAGAGCAGTACTTC.